Below, 23 T cell receptor beta chains from the same sample are listed, as sequenced in a study of cytomegalovirus exposure and HLA in healthy donors. 60 Vbeta and 13 Jbeta primers were used in PCR. Clones were sequenced by immunoSEQ multiplex PCR, and TCRdb holds only the in-frame ones, with some missing. The table lists some 100,000 clones, 74% of them singletons. Specimen: PBMCs. The receptors shown here come from a human donor in good health.

J is TRBJ2-1 and V is TRBV14, with 11 nucleotides matching TRBD2. The CDR3 contains 15 residues. After removal of 4 bases from V and 7 bases from J, the junction contained 6 bases not matched to a gene. Germline lookup yields CDR1 SGHDN and CDR2 FVKESK. The CDR3 is CASSPRLAGSNEQFF. In DNA form, the CDR3 reads TGTGCCAGCAGCCCCCGACTAGCGGGAAGTAATGAGCAGTTCTTC.

The rearrangement joins TRBV6-5 to TRBJ1-2, with 8 bases identical to TRBD1. The V gene end was trimmed by 7 bases and the J gene end by 8 bases; junction bases not matched to a gene: 9. The CDR3 runs to 13 residues. Per germline, CDR1 MNHEY and CDR2 SVGAGI. CDR3: CASNPGQGWGYTF. CDR3 in DNA: TGTGCCAGCAACCCAGGACAGGGATGGGGCTACACCTTC.

The chain joins TRBV29-1 to TRBJ2-7, with 8 bases fitting TRBD2. CDR3 size: 13 residues. Germline V lookup: CDR1 SQVTM, CDR2 ANQGSEA. V was pared by 6 bases and J by 1 base, with 5 bases of the junction left unmatched. CDR3 in amino acids: CSVALAASYEQYF. CDR3 bases: TGCAGCGTGGCACTAGCGGCATCCTACGAGCAGTACTTC.

The J gene is TRBJ1-2, the V gene TRBV6-5, with a tentative D call TRBD1 (5 bases). This CDR3 spans 13 amino acids. The V end was cut by 8 bases, the J end by 0 bases, with 10 bases between. In germline, CDR1 is MNHEY, CDR2 SVGAGI. CDR3 residues: CASGRASNYGYTF. For the CDR3, the DNA is TGTGCCAGCGGCAGGGCCTCTAACTATGGCTACACCTTC.

The chain uses TRBV4-1 and TRBJ2-3, with D tentatively TRBD1 (6 bases). The CDR3 loop spans 16 amino acids. The germline CDR1 and CDR2 sequences are MGHRA and YSYEKL. V was trimmed by 0 bases and J by 3 bases, leaving 13 bases between them. The CDR3 nucleotides are TGCGCCAGCAGCCAAGATACAGGGATGATGACAGATACGCAGTATTTT. As protein: CASSQDTGMMTDTQYF.

The rearrangement uses TRBV18 and TRBJ1-5; TRBD1 matches at 9 bases. Germline CDR1 is KGHSH and CDR2 is LQKENI. The CDR3 runs 15 residues. V was clipped by 5 bases and J by 1 base; unmatched bases: 3. CDR3 protein: CASSLQGASNQPQHF. CDR3 in DNA: TGTGCCAGCTCATTACAGGGGGCAAGCAATCAGCCCCAGCATTTT.

The chain recombines TRBV30 with TRBJ1-6, with D unresolved. There are 13 residues in the CDR3. The V end lost 4 bases, the J end lost 3 bases, and 7 bases lay between the germline ends. Germline V gene sequence: CDR1 GTSNPN, CDR2 SVGIG (reference sequence). DNA of the CDR3: TGTGCCTGGACTCAGTTCTATAATTCACCCCTCCACTTT. This gives the protein CAWTQFYNSPLHF.

In this sample, this clone turned up once. The chain uses TRBV27 and TRBJ2-3; 9 bases are a match to TRBD1. V lost 4 bases to trimming and J lost 2 bases; unmatched junction nucleotides: 10. Per the germline V gene, CDR1 is MNHEY and CDR2 is SMNVEV (reference sequence). This CDR3 contains 17 residues. CDR3 nucleotide sequence: TGTGCCAGCAGTTCATTTACCGGGACAGGGAACACAGATACGCAGTATTTT. The encoded protein is CASSSFTGTGNTDTQYF.

The table lists this clone with a few counts. CDR3 amino acids: CASSFPGYSNQPQHF. DNA for the CDR3: TGTGCCAGCAGTTTCCCAGGGTATAGCAATCAGCCCCAGCATTTT. The V and J genes are TRBV6-1 and TRBJ1-5; possible D gene TRBD1, 5 bases. The CDR3 totals 15 residues. The germline CDR1 and CDR2 sequences are MNHNS and SASEGT. Trimming shortened V by 5 bases and J by 0 bases, and 11 bases separated the two germline ends.

About this clone itself: At one end the junction does not follow the germline gene, possibly because of a read error. This sequence joins TRBV7-9 and TRBJ2-1; TRBD1 agrees at 8 bases. Germline CDR1 SEHNR, CDR2 FQNEAQ (reference sequence). CDR3 length: 14 amino acids. The CDR3 DNA reads TGTGCCAGCAGCCCGACAGGGGTCGTGCCGGAGGGGCTCTTC. Translating it yields CASSPTGVVPEGLF.

V and J are TRBV4-1 and TRBJ2-5, with TRBD2 matching over 9 bases. With V trimmed by 1 base and J by 2 bases, 5 bases remained unmatched. The CDR3 loop spans 16 amino acids. CDR1 and CDR2 (germline): MGHRA, YSYEKL. The CDR3 protein is CASSQVGTSRQETQYF. The CDR3 DNA is TGCGCCAGCAGCCAAGTTGGGACTAGCCGACAAGAGACCCAGTACTTC.

A few counts support this clone. The chain combines TRBV5-5 with TRBJ2-7, with a possible D match to TRBD2 (5 bases). Looked up from germline, CDR1 is SGHKS and CDR2 is YYEKEE (reference sequence). The CDR3 consists of 15 residues. V was clipped by 0 bases and J by 5 bases, with 15 bases between them. The CDR3: CASSLAPGIVDEQYF. For the CDR3, the DNA is TGTGCCAGCAGCTTGGCCCCGGGAATCGTTGACGAGCAGTACTTC.

The genes are TRBV10-1 and TRBJ2-3; 7 nucleotides line up with TRBD2. The CDR3 runs 15 residues. V shed 2 bases, J shed 2 bases, and the junction held 4 bases outside the gene matches. CDR1 and CDR2 from the germline V gene are WNHNN and SYGVQD (reference sequence). Here the CDR3 DNA reads TGCGCCAGCAGTGAGGAGGGGAGGGTCACAGATACGCAGTATTTT. This translates into CASSEEGRVTDTQYF.

DNA of the CDR3: TGTGCCACCAGCACTTCAGGGCCCCATCAGCCCCAGCATTTT. It translates to CATSTSGPHQPQHF. This chain joins TRBV15 and TRBJ1-5; a weak D match, TRBD1 (5 bases). Trimming pared 4 bases from V and 5 bases from J, leaving 12 bases between. The CDR3 is 14 amino acids. CDR1 LNHNV and CDR2 YYDKDF come from the germline V gene (reference sequence).

The chain carries TRBV5-1 and TRBJ1-5; 7 nucleotides agree with TRBD1. The J segment lost 3 bases and the V segment lost 0 bases, leaving 3 bases of the junction unmatched. Germline V gene sequence: CDR1 SGHRS, CDR2 YFSETQ. This CDR3 comprises 15 residues. CDR3 amino acids: CASSLAGGFNQPQHF. CDR3 DNA sequence: TGCGCCAGCAGCTTGGCAGGGGGTTTCAATCAGCCCCAGCATTTT.

There are a few counts of this clone. The chain joins TRBV27 to TRBJ1-5, with 12 bases fitting TRBD1. This CDR3 spans 16 amino acids. Germline CDR1 reads MNHEY; CDR2 reads SMNVEV (reference sequence). V dropped 5 bases and J dropped 6; count of bases not matched to a gene: 8. This CDR3 is CASSDRDRGQSQPQHF. CDR3 sequence (DNA): TGTGCCAGCAGTGACCGGGACAGGGGGCAGAGTCAGCCCCAGCATTTT.

The sample holds one count of this clone. No DNA is shown, since the ends of the CDR3 on it are uncertain; the CDR3 is the one TCRdb lists. Different DNA sequences within this sample yield the same CDR3. The chain joins TRBV20-1 to TRBJ1-1; TRBD1, the table's D call, was not compared with the DNA. The CDR3 numbers 10 amino acids, ends counted. Germline V gives CDR1 DFQATT, CDR2 SNEGSKA (reference sequence). CDR3 residues: CWGQGTEAFF.

This chain connects TRBV5-1 to TRBJ2-3; tentative D call: TRBD2 (6 bases). The V end lost 0 bases, the J end lost 6 bases, and 8 bases lay between the germline ends. Germline V lookup: CDR1 SGHRS, CDR2 YFSETQ. CDR3 length: 13 residues. The CDR3 DNA reads as TGCGCCAGCAGCTTGGTGGCGGGGGATACGCAGTATTTT. It encodes CASSLVAGDTQYF.

V is TRBV29-1 and J is TRBJ1-2; D is undetermined. The germline CDR1 and CDR2 sequences are SQVTM and ANQGSEA. V was clipped by 4 bases and J by 3 bases, with 9 bases between them. The CDR3 sequence is 12 residues long. The CDR3 loop is CSVGGGHYGYTF. CDR3 bases: TGCAGCGTTGGGGGAGGGCACTATGGCTACACCTTC.

The CDR3 reads CASSEYWTSGNNEQFF. In DNA, the CDR3 is TGTGCCAGCAGTGAATACTGGACTAGCGGGAACAATGAGCAGTTCTTC. The V gene is TRBV25-1, the J gene TRBJ2-1; 12 bases match TRBD2. In germline, CDR1 is MGHDK, CDR2 SYGVNS. CDR3 size: 16 residues. Germline trimming cut 0 bases from V and 5 bases from J; bases unmatched to any gene: 2.

V usage is TRBV5-4 and J usage is TRBJ1-6; 7 bases are shared with TRBD1. This CDR3 contains 14 residues. V was clipped by 2 bases and J by 4 bases; unmatched bases: 0. Germline loops: CDR1 SGHNT, CDR2 YYREEE (reference sequence). The CDR3 loop reads CASSLQGYNSPLHF. As DNA, the CDR3 is TGTGCCAGCAGCTTACAGGGGTATAATTCACCCCTCCACTTT.

The chain employs TRBV18 and TRBJ1-3; the match to TRBD1 covers 11 bases. This CDR3 is 17 amino acids long. Germline V gene data show CDR1 as KGHSH and CDR2 as LQKENI. V was pared by 4 bases and J by 1 base, with 6 bases of the junction left unmatched. Written as DNA, the CDR3 is TGTGCCAGCTCACGGACCGGGACAGGGGGTTCTGGAAACACCATATATTTT. It yields the protein CASSRTGTGGSGNTIYF.

This rearrangement joins TRBV5-1 to TRBJ2-7; a possible D gene is TRBD1 (6 bases). CDR1 and CDR2 from the germline V gene are SGHRS and YFSETQ. The CDR3 covers 13 residues. V was cut by 2 bases and J by 5 bases, with 11 bases left in between. Here the CDR3 DNA reads TGCGCCAGCAGCTTACAGGGTTTGGACGAGCAGTACTTC. Protein sequence: CASSLQGLDEQYF.